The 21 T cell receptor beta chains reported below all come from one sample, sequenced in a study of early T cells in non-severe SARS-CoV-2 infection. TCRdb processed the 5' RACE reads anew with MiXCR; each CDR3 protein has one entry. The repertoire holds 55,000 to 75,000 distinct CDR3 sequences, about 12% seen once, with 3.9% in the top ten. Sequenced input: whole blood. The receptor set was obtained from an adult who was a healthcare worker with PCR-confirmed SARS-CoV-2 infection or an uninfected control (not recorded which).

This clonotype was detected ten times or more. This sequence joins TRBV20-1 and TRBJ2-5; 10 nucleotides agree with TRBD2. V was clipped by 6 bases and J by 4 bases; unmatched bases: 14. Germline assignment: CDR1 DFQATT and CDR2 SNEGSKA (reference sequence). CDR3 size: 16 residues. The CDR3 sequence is CSARTAGGPRLETQYF. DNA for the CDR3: TGCAGTGCGAGGACAGCGGGAGGGCCCAGGTTAGAGACCCAGTACTTC.

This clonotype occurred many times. The CDR3 here is CASSLVAAVNQPQHF. CDR3 nucleotide sequence: TGTGCCAGCAGTTTGGTCGCGGCCGTCAATCAGCCCCAGCATTTT. The V gene is TRBV28, the J gene TRBJ1-5; D not resolved. With 3 bases removed from V and 3 bases from J, the gap between germline ends came to 12 bases. Germline CDR1 is MDHEN and CDR2 is SYDVKM. The CDR3 is 15 residues long.

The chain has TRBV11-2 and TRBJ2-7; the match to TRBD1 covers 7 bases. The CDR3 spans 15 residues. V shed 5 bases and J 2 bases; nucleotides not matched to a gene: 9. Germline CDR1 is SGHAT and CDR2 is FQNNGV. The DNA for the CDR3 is TGTGCCAGCAGCACACACAGGGGAGCGGCCTACGAGCAGTACTTC. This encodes CASSTHRGAAYEQYF.

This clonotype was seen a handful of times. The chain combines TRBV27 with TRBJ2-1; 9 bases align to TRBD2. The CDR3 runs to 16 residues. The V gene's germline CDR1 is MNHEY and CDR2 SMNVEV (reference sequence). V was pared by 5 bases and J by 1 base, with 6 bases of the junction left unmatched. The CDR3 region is CASSKTSGGSYNEQFF. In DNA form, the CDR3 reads TGTGCCAGCAGTAAGACTAGCGGCGGGTCCTACAATGAGCAGTTCTTC.

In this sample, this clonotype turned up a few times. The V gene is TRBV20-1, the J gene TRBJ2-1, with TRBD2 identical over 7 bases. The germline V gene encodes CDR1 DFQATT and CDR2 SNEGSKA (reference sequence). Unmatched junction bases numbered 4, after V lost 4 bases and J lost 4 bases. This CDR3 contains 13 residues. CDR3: CSAKGTIYNEQFF. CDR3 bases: TGCAGTGCTAAAGGGACTATATACAATGAGCAGTTCTTC.

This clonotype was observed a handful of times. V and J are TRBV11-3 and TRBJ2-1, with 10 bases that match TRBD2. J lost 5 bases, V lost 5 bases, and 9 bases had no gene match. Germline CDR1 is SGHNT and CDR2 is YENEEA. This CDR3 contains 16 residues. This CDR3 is CASSPEELAGNNEQFF. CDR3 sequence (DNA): TGTGCCAGCAGCCCTGAGGAACTAGCGGGAAACAATGAGCAGTTCTTC.

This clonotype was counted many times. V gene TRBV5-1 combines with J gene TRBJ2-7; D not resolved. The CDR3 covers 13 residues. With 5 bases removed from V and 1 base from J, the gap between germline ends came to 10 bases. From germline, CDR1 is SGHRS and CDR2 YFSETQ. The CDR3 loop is CASRPDLSYEQYF. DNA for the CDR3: TGCGCCAGCAGGCCTGACTTGTCCTACGAGCAGTACTTC.

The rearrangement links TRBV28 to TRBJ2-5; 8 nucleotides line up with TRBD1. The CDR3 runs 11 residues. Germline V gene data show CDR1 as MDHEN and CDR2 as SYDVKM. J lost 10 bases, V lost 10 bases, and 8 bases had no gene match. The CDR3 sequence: CATFQGAIQYF. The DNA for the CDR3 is TGTGCCACCTTCCAGGGGGCGATCCAGTACTTC.

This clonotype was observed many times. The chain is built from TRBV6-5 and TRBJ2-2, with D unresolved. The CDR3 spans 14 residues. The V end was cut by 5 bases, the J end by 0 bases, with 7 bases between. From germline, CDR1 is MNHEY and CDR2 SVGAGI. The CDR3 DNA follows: TGTGCCAGCAGTCCAGCCTCGAACACCGGGGAGCTGTTTTTT. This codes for CASSPASNTGELFF.

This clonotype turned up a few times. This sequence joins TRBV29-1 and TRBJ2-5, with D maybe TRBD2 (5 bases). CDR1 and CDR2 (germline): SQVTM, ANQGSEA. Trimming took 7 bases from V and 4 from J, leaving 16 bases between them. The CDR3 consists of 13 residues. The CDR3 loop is CSADSRARETQYF. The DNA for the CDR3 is TGCAGCGCCGATTCGAGGGCGAGAGAGACCCAGTACTTC.

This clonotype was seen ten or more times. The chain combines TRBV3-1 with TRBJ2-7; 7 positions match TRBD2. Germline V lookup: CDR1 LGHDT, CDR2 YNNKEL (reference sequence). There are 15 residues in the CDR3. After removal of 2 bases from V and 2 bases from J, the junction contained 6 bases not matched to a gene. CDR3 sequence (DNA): TGTGCCAGCAGCCAATCAAGCGGGATCGCCTACGAGCAGTACTTC. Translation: CASSQSSGIAYEQYF.

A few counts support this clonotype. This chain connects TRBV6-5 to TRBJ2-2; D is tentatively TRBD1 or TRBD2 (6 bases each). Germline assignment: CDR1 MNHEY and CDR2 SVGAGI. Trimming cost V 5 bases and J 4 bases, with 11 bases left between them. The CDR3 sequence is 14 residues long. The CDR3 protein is CASSIQGGTGELFF. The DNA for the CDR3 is TGTGCCAGCAGTATACAGGGAGGCACCGGGGAGCTGTTTTTT.

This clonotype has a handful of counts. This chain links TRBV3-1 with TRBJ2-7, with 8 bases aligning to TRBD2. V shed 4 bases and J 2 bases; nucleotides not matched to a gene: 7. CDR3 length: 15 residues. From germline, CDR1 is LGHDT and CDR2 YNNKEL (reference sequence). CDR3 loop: CASSRGGSGTYEQYF. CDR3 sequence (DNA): TGTGCCAGCAGCCGCGGGGGGAGCGGGACCTACGAGCAGTACTTC.

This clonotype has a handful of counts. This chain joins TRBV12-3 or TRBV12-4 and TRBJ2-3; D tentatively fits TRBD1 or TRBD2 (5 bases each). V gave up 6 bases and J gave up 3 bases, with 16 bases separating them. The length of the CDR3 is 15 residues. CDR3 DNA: TGTGCCAGCAGCAACGCAGGGAGTAGAACAGATACGCAGTATTTT. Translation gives CASSNAGSRTDTQYF.

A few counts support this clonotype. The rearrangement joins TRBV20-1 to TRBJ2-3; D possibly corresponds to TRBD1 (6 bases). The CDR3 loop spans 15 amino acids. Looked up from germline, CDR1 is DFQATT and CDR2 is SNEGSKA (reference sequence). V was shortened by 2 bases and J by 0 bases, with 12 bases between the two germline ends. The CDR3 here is CSARNREGSTDTQYF. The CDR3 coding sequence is TGCAGTGCTAGAAACAGGGAAGGGAGCACAGATACGCAGTATTTT.

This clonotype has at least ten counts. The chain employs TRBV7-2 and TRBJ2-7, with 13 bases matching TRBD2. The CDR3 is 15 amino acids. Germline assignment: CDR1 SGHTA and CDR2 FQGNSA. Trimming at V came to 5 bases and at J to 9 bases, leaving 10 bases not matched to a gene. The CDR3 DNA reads TGTGCCAGCAGCATTGGGACTAGCGGGAAATCGGGGCAGTACTTC. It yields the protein CASSIGTSGKSGQYF.

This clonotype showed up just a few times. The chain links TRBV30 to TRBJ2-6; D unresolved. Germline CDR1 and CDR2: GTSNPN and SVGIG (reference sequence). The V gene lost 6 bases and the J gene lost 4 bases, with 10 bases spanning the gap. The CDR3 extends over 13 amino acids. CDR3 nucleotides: TGTGCCTGTTCATCGGCCGGGGCCAACGTCCTGACTTTC. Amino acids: CACSSAGANVLTF.

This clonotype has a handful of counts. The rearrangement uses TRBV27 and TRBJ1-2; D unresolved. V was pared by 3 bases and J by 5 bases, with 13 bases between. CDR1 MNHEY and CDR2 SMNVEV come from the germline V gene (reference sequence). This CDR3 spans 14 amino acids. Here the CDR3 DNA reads TGTGCCAGCAGTTTGGTAGGGCGAGGGTATGGCTACACCTTC. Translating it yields CASSLVGRGYGYTF.

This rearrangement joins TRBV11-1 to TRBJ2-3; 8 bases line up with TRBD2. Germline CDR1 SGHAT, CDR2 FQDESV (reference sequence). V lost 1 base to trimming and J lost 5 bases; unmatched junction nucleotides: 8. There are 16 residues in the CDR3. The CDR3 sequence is CASSLGSAGGIDTQYF. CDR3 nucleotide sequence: TGTGCCAGCAGCTTAGGCTCGGCGGGAGGAATAGATACGCAGTATTTT.

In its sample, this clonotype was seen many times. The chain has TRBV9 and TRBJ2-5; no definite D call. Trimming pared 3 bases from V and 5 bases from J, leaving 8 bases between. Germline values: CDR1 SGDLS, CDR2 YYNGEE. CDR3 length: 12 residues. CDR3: CASSAVGETQYF. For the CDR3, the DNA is TGTGCCAGCAGCGCCGTGGGGGAGACCCAGTACTTC.

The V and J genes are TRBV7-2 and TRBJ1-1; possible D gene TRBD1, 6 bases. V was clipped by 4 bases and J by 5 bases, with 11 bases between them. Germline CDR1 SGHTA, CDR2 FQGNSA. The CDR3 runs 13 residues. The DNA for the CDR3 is TGTGCCAGCAGCTCCACAGGGAATACTGAAGCTTTCTTT. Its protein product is CASSSTGNTEAFF.